This TCR beta chain came from a study of CD8+ T cells in alopecia areata. The V end lost 5 bases, the J end lost 2 bases, and 9 bases lay between the germline ends. The germline V gene has CDR1 SEHNR and CDR2 FQNEAQ (reference sequence). CDR3 length: 13 amino acids. Sequencing templates came from extracted RNA that was reverse transcribed into cDNA. Only in-frame clones appear in the TCRdb table, and some are missing; sequencing was by immunoSEQ multiplex PCR. The sample contains 160,000 or so clones, about 66% of which appear only once. Isolation of CD4+ and CD8+ T cells from PBMCs was achieved by sorting.

This chain joins TRBV7-9 and TRBJ2-5; a weak D match, TRBD2 (5 bases). This receptor was taken from a human donor with alopecia areata. The sample here was CD8+ T cells sorted from blood, taken at week 0. The CDR3 region is CASSPQRQETQYF. The CDR3 DNA reads TGTGCCAGCAGCCCCCAGCGGCAAGAGACCCAGTACTTC.